This T cell receptor beta chain was found in a study of OX40 agonist ivuxolimab in advanced cancers. This CDR3 comprises 12 residues. V was pared by 5 bases and J by 8 bases, with 15 bases between. From germline, CDR1 is GTSNPN and CDR2 SVGIG (reference sequence). Profiling relied on immunoSEQ multiplex PCR, and the TCRdb table lists in-frame clones only, not all of them. The sample consists of 65,000 to 95,000 clones, 90% to 95% of them appearing once. Sample: CD4+ or CD8+ T cells sorted from blood, taken in a trial of the OX40 agonist ivuxolimab. The J gene is TRBJ1-1, the V gene TRBV30, with D perhaps matching TRBD1 (5 bases). The TCR comes from an adult with an advanced solid tumor such as melanoma, head and neck, liver or kidney cancer. In DNA, the CDR3 is TGTGCCTGGGCGGTGGGGGTCTCCGAAGCTTTCTTT. This sequence encodes CAWAVGVSEAFF.